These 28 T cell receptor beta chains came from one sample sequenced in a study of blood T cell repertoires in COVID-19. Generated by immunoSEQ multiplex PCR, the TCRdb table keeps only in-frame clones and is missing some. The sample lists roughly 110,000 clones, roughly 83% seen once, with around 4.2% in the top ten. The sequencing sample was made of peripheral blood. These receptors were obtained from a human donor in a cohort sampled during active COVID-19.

The CDR3 loop is CASSLGLAAYNEQFF. The CDR3 DNA follows: TGTGCCAGCAGCTTGGGGCTAGCGGCCTACAATGAGCAGTTCTTC. The chain couples TRBV5-4 to TRBJ2-1; TRBD2 agrees at 7 bases. With 0 bases clipped from V and 2 bases from J, the junction kept 2 bases outside the gene matches. The germline V gene encodes CDR1 SGHNT and CDR2 YYREEE (reference sequence). The CDR3 loop spans 15 amino acids.

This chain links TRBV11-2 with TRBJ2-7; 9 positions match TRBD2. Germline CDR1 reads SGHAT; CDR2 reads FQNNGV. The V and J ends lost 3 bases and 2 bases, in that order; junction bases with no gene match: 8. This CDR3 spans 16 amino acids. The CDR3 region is CASSFGPVAGAYEQYV. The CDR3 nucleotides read TGTGCCAGCAGCTTTGGCCCTGTAGCGGGAGCCTACGAGCAGTACGTC.

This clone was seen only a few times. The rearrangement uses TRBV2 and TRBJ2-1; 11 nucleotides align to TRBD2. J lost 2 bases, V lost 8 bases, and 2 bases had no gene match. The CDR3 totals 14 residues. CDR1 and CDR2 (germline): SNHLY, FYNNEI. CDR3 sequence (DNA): TGTGCCAGCCTAGCGGGAGGAACCTACAATGAGCAGTTCTTC. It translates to CASLAGGTYNEQFF.

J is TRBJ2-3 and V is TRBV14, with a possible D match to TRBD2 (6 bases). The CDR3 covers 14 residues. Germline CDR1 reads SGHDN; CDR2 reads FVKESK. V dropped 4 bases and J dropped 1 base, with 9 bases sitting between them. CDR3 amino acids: CASSLAVRTDTQYF. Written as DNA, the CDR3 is TGTGCCAGCAGCCTAGCGGTGCGCACAGATACGCAGTATTTT.

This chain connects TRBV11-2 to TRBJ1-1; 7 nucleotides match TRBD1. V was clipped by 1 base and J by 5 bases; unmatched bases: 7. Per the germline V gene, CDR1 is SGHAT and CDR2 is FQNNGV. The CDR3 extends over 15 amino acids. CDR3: CASSLVGGSRTEAFF. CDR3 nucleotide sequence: TGTGCCAGCAGCTTAGTAGGGGGCTCAAGGACTGAAGCTTTCTTT.

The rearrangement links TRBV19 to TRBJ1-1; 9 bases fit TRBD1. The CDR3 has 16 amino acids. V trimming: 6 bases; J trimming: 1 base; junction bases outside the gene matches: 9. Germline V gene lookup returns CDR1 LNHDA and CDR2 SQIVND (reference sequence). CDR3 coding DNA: TGTGCCAGTAGCCCGAACTCGGGACAGGGGAACACTGAAGCTTTCTTT. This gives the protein CASSPNSGQGNTEAFF.

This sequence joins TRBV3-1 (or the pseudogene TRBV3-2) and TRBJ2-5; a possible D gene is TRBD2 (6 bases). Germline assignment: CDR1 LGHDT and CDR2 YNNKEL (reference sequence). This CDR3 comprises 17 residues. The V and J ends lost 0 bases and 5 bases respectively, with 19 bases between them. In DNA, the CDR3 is TGTGCCAGCAGCCAAGAAGAGGGGACTCCCGGTGGGGAGACCCAGTACTTC. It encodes CASSQEEGTPGGETQYF.

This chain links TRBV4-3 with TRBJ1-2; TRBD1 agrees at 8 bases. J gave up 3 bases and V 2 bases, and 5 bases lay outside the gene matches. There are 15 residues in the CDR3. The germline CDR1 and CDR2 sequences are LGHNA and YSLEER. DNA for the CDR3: TGCGCCAGCAGCCAAATTCAGACAGGGGACTATGGCTACACCTTC. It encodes CASSQIQTGDYGYTF.

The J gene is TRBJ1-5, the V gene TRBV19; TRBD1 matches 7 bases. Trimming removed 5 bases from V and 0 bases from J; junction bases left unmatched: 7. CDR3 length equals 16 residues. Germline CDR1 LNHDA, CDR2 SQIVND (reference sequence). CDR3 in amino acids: CASSDTGVYSNQPQHF. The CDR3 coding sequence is TGTGCCAGTAGTGACACAGGGGTTTATAGCAATCAGCCCCAGCATTTT.

The CDR3 sequence is CASSPGQGIYEQYF. CDR3 nucleotides: TGTGCCAGCTCACCCGGACAGGGGATCTACGAGCAGTACTTC. V and J are TRBV18 and TRBJ2-7; 9 positions match TRBD1. Germline values: CDR1 KGHSH, CDR2 LQKENI. The length of the CDR3 is 14 residues. J lost 3 bases, V lost 3 bases, and 3 bases had no gene match.

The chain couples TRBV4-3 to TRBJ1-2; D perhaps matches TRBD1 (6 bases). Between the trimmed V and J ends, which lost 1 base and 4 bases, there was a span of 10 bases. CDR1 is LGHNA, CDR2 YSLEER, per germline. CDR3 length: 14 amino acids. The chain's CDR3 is CASSQGGGVYGYTF. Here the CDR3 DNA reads TGCGCCAGCAGCCAAGGGGGGGGCGTCTATGGCTACACCTTC.

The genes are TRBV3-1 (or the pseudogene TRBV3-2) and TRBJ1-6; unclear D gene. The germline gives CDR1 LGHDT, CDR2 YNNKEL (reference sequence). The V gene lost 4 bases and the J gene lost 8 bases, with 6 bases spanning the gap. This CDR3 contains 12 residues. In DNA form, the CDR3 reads TGTGCCAGCAGCCTCGGAGATTCACCCCTCCACTTT. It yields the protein CASSLGDSPLHF.

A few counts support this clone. CDR3 amino acids: CASSFAGDTQYF. CDR3 coding DNA: TGTGCCAGCAGTTTTGCAGGAGATACGCAGTATTTT. The chain joins TRBV7-9 to TRBJ2-3; D remains unclear. Looked up from germline, CDR1 is SEHNR and CDR2 is FQNEAQ (reference sequence). The CDR3 sequence is 12 residues long. V lost 6 bases and J lost 5, with 9 bases in between.

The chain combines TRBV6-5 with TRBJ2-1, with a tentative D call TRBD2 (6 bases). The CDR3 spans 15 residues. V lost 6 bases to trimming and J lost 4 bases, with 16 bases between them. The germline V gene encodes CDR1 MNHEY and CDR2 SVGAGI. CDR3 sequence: CASRHLRAGYNEQFF. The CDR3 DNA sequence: TGTGCCAGCAGGCACTTACGCGCGGGGTACAATGAGCAGTTCTTC.

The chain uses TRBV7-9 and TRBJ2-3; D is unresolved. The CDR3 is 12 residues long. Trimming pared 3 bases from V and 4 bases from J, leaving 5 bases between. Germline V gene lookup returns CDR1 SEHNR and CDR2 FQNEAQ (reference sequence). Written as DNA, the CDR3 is TGTGCCAGCAGCTTTTCCGCAGATACGCAGTATTTT. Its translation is CASSFSADTQYF.

The CDR3 here is CATSDFTAGGHRSYNEQFF. In nucleotides, the CDR3 is TGTGCCACCAGTGATTTTACGGCGGGAGGGCATCGGTCCTACAATGAGCAGTTCTTC. The chain joins TRBV24-1 to TRBJ2-1; TRBD2 aligns across 9 bases. Per germline, CDR1 KGHDR and CDR2 SFDVKD. J gave up 1 base and V 1 base, and 10 bases lay outside the gene matches. CDR3 length: 19 amino acids.

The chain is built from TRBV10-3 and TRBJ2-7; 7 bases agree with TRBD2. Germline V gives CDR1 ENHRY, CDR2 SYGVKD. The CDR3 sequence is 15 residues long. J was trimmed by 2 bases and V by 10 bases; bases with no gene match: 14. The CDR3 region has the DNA TGTGCCACCAAAGGGAGCGGGATACCACCCTACGAGCAGTACTTC. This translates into CATKGSGIPPYEQYF.

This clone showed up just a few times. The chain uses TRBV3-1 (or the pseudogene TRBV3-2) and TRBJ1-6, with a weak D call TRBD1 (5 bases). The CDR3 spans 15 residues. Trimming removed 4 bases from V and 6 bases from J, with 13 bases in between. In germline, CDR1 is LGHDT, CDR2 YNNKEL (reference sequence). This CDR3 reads CASSPPGAGNSPLHF. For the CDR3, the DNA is TGTGCCAGCAGCCCCCCTGGGGCTGGTAATTCACCCCTCCACTTT.

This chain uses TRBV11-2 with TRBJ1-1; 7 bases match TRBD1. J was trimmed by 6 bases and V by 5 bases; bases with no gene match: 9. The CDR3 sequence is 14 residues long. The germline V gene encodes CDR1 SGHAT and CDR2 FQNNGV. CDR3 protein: CASSLTNRGAEAFF. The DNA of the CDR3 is TGTGCCAGCAGCCTGACGAACAGGGGCGCTGAAGCTTTCTTT.

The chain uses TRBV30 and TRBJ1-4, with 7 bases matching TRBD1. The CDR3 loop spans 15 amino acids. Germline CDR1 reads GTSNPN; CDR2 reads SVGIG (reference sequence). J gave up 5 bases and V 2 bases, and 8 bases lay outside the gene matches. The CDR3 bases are TGTGCCTGGAGTACCAAGGGGGCGGGCAATGAAAAACTGTTTTTT. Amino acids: CAWSTKGAGNEKLFF.

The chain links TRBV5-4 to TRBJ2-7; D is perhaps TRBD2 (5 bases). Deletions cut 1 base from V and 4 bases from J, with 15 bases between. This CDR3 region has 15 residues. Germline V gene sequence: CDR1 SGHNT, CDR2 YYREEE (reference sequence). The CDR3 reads CASSLTSSSKYEQYF. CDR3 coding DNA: TGTGCCAGCAGCTTGACTTCTAGCTCCAAGTACGAGCAGTACTTC.

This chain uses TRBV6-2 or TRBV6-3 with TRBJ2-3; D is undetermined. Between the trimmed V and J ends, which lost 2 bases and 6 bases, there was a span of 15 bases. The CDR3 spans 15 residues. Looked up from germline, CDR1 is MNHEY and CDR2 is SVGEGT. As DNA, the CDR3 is TGTGCCAGCAGTTACGGCACCCTGGATAGCGATACGCAGTATTTT. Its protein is CASSYGTLDSDTQYF.

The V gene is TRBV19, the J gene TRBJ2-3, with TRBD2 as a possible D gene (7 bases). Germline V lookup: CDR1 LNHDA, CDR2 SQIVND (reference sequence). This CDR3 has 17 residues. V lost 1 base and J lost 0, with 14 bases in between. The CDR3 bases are TGTGCCAGTAGTATAGGCCTACAGGGACTAAGCACAGATACGCAGTATTTT. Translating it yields CASSIGLQGLSTDTQYF.

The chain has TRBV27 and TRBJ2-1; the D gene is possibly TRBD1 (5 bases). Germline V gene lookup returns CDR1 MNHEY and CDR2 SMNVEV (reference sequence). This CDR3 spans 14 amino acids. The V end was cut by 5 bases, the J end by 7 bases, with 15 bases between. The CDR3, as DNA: TGTGCCAGCAGTAGAAGGGGCCTCCGTAATGAGCAGTTCTTC. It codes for CASSRRGLRNEQFF.

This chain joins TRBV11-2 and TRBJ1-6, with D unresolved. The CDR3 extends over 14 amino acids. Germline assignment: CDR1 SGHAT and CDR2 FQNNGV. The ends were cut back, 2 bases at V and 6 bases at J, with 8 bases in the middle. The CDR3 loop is CASSLLTTNSPLHF. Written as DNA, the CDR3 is TGTGCCAGCAGCTTACTCACTACTAATTCACCCCTCCACTTT.

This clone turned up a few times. The CDR3 sequence: CASSGNRATPFGELFF. Written as DNA, the CDR3 is TGTGCCAGCAGTGGCAACAGAGCTACCCCCTTTGGGGAGCTGTTTTTT. The chain combines TRBV2 with TRBJ2-2, with no clear D. Germline assignment: CDR1 SNHLY and CDR2 FYNNEI. The CDR3 covers 16 residues. Trimming removed 4 bases from V and 8 bases from J, with 20 bases in between. The full variable domain, rest sourced from reference TRBV2 and TRBJ2-2, is EPEVTQTPSHQVTQMGQEVILRCVPISNHLYFYWYRQILGQKVEFLVSFYNNEISEKSEIFDDQFSVERPDGSNFTLKIRSTKLEDSAMYFCASSGNRATPFGELFFGEGSRLTVL.

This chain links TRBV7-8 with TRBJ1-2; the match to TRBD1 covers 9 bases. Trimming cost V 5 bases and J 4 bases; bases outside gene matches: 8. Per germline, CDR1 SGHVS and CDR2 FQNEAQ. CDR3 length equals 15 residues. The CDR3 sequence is CASSHQQGARYGYTF. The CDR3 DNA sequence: TGTGCCAGCAGCCACCAACAGGGGGCCCGCTATGGCTACACCTTC.

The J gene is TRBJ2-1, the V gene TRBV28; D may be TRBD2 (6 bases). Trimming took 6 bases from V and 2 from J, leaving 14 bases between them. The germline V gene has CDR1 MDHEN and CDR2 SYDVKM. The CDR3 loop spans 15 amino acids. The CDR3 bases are TGTGCCAGCAGGGTTAGCGGAGGGACCTACAATGAGCAGTTCTTC. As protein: CASRVSGGTYNEQFF.